This record concerns one T cell receptor beta chain sequence. The entry originates in a study of blood T cell repertoires in COVID-19. Whole-study context: Specimens from acute and convalescent COVID-19 originated in the United States, Italy and Spain. Sample material is recorded as cDNA or gDNA derived from T cells, B-cell-depleted T cells, or PBMCs.

Trimming removed 3 bases from V and 7 bases from J, with 13 bases in between. The V gene's germline CDR1 is KGHSH and CDR2 LQKENI. This CDR3 region has 13 residues. As processed by the authors: The authors estimated nucleated cell counts from reference gene primer amplification. The repertoire was sequenced with immunoSEQ multiplex PCR; TCRdb's copy has only in-frame clones and lacks some. From that table come the V and J calls and clone size; the DNA was used to work out D and trimming. The table records about 120,000 clones, approximately 85% of them present only once. The TCR originated in a man aged 65-85 years with acute or convalescent COVID-19. The rearrangement uses TRBV18 and TRBJ2-7; D unclear. Sequencing was performed on peripheral blood. The CDR3 bases are TGTGCCAGCTCACCCCAACCTGACAAAGAGCAGTACTTC. Its protein product is CASSPQPDKEQYF. The full variable domain, in which reference TRBV18 and TRBJ2-7 provide the parts outside the CDR3, is NAGVMQNPRHLVRRRGQEARLRCSPMKGHSHVYWYRQLPEEGLKFMVYLQKENIIDESGMPKERFSAEFPKEGPSILRIQQVVRGDSAAYFCASSPQPDKEQYFGPGTRLTVT.